This entry lists 10 T cell receptor beta chains sequenced from one sample in a study of T-cell reconstitution after alpha-beta-depleted transplantation in children. The authors prepared the TCRbeta library with unique molecular identifiers. TCRdb processed the PCR reads anew with MiXCR; each CDR3 protein has one entry. The sample shows about 980,000 distinct CDR3 sequences, around 30% of them seen only once. Sequenced here: PBMCs, mostly from graft donor cells, sampled 360 days after TCRalphabeta/CD19-depleted stem cell transplant. Every receptor here comes from a boy in the first two years of life who had a stem cell transplant for SCID, so the T cells may come from the graft donor.

The V and J genes are TRBV4-3 and TRBJ1-5; 7 bases are a match to TRBD1. The trim removed 1 base at V and 3 bases at J, leaving 6 bases unmatched. Germline assignment: CDR1 LGHNA and CDR2 YSLEER. The length of the CDR3 is 16 residues. CDR3 amino acids: CASSQGQGLDNQPQHF. For the CDR3, the DNA is TGCGCCAGCAGCCAAGGACAGGGCTTGGACAATCAGCCCCAGCATTTT.

The V and J genes are TRBV27 and TRBJ2-7; a weak D match, TRBD1 (5 bases). The ends were cut back, 6 bases at V and 1 base at J, with 13 bases in the middle. This CDR3 contains 14 residues. The germline V gene has CDR1 MNHEY and CDR2 SMNVEV (reference sequence). The CDR3 DNA is TGTGCCAGCAGCGCCAGTCCAGGGTCCTACGAGCAGTACTTC. It encodes CASSASPGSYEQYF.

V and J are TRBV5-6 and TRBJ1-1, with a weak D call TRBD1 (6 bases). Trimming stripped 0 bases from V and 7 bases from J, with 13 bases between. Germline-derived CDR1 and CDR2 are SGHDT and YYEEEE. CDR3 length: 14 residues. CDR3 sequence reads: CASSLEKGHFEAFF. CDR3 coding DNA: TGTGCCAGCAGCTTGGAGAAGGGACACTTTGAAGCTTTCTTT.

The genes are TRBV5-1 and TRBJ1-6, with TRBD1 matching over 10 bases. V dropped 4 bases and J dropped 6; count of bases not matched to a gene: 7. The germline V gene encodes CDR1 SGHRS and CDR2 YFSETQ. This CDR3 comprises 16 residues. The CDR3 sequence is CASSPDRGQGNSPLHF. CDR3 DNA sequence: TGCGCCAGCAGCCCCGACAGGGGGCAGGGTAATTCACCCCTCCACTTT.

The chain carries TRBV7-3 and TRBJ2-3, with D possibly matching TRBD2 (6 bases). In germline, CDR1 is SGHTA, CDR2 FQGTGA. Trimming cost V 3 bases and J 7 bases, with 11 bases left between them. The CDR3 is 13 residues long. The CDR3, as DNA: TGTGCCAGCAGCTTTGCTGCGGGGTATACGCAGTATTTT. Translating gives CASSFAAGYTQYF.

In this sample, this clonotype turned up many times. The rearrangement uses TRBV4-1 and TRBJ2-5, with D perhaps TRBD1 (8 bases). The germline V gene encodes CDR1 MGHRA and CDR2 YSYEKL. The CDR3 extends over 17 amino acids. V shed 3 bases and J shed 5 bases, with 22 bases lying between them. The CDR3 reads CASSQDDRGGFWETQYF. The CDR3 DNA sequence: TGCGCCAGCAGCCAGGACGACAGGGGAGGGTTTTGGGAGACCCAGTACTTC.

This clonotype was observed a handful of times. The genes are TRBV20-1 and TRBJ1-6; tentative D call: TRBD1 (5 bases). This CDR3 is 18 amino acids long. Trimming took off 2 bases at V and 0 bases at J, with 17 bases between the two ends. Germline CDR1 is DFQATT and CDR2 is SNEGSKA (reference sequence). CDR3 amino acids: CSARRFGAFSSYNSPLHF. As DNA, the CDR3 is TGCAGTGCTAGACGCTTTGGGGCGTTTAGCTCCTATAATTCACCCCTCCACTTT.

This clonotype was seen only a few times. The chain couples TRBV5-1 to TRBJ2-3, with 10 bases lining up with TRBD2. From germline, CDR1 is SGHRS and CDR2 YFSETQ. V lost 4 bases, J lost 3 bases, and 5 bases stayed unmatched. The CDR3 has 15 amino acids. As DNA, the CDR3 is TGCGCCAGCAGCCCGGGACTAGCGACAACAGATACGCAGTATTTT. It is translated as CASSPGLATTDTQYF.

The genes are TRBV7-8 and TRBJ2-7, with D perhaps matching TRBD1 (5 bases). CDR1 SGHVS and CDR2 FQNEAQ come from the germline V gene. The CDR3 runs 13 residues. V lost 3 bases and J 6 bases, leaving 12 bases between the germline ends. The CDR3 coding sequence is TGTGCCAGCAGCTTGGGTTCAGGGCTCGAGCAGTACTTC. Translated: CASSLGSGLEQYF.

This clonotype showed up just a few times. The chain uses TRBV5-5 and TRBJ1-1; D uncertain. Germline CDR1 is SGHKS and CDR2 is YYEKEE (reference sequence). The V and J ends lost 0 bases and 4 bases respectively, with 10 bases between them. The CDR3 length is 14 residues. The CDR3 DNA reads TGTGCCAGCAGCTTGGAGATGTGGGTCACTGAAGCTTTCTTT. Protein product: CASSLEMWVTEAFF.